One TCR beta chain is described in this entry. The data belong to a study of siplizumab effects on memory and regulatory T cells. The CDR3 loop spans 15 amino acids. Germline V gene sequence: CDR1 KGHSH, CDR2 LQKENI. V lost 3 bases and J 9 bases, leaving 19 bases between the germline ends. Profiled with immunoSEQ multiplex PCR; TCRdb holds only in-frame clones, not every one. The sample shows some 100,000 clones, under 95% of them seen only once. The clonotype originates from a human donor in good health. The source material was Tregs sorted from blood. V usage is TRBV18 and J usage is TRBJ2-3; TRBD1 might be the D (6 bases). The CDR3 sequence is CASSPTRTAGITQYF. Written as DNA, the CDR3 is TGTGCCAGCTCACCGACACGGACAGCCGGAATCACGCAGTATTTT.